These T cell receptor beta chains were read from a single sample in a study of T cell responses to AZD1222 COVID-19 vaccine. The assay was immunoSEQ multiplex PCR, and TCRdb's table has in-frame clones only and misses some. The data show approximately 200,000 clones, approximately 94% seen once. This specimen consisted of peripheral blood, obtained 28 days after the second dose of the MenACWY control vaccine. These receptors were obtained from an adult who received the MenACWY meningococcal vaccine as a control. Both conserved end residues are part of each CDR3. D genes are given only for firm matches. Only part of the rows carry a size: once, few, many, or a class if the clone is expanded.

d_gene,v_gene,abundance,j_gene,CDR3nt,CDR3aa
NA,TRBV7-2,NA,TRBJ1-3,TGTGCCAGCAGCTTAGGCCGCACGGCTGGAAACACCATATATTTT,CASSLGRTAGNTIYF
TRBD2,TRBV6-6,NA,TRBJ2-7,TGTGCCAGCAGTTACGCTAGCGGGAACCCGTACTTC,CASSYASGNPYF
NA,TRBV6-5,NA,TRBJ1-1,TGTGCCAGCAGTTACCGGGGTATGAACACTGAAGCTTTCTTT,CASSYRGMNTEAFF
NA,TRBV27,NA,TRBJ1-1,TGTGCCAGCAGTCCCTCCCCCGGACGGATGAACACTGAAGCTTTCTTT,CASSPSPGRMNTEAFF
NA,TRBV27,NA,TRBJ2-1,TGTGCCAGCACCCCGCAGGGGTACAATGAGCAGTTCTTC,CASTPQGYNEQFF
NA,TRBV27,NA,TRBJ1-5,TGTGCCAGCAGTCCGGTGGTCGGGGCGCAGCCCCAGCATTTT,CASSPVVGAQPQHF
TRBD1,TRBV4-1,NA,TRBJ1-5,TGCGCCAGCAGCCAACTGGGACAGGGGGAATCCAATCAGCCCCAGCATTTT,CASSQLGQGESNQPQHF
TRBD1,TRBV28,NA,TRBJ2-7,TGTGCCAGCAGTTTATTGGGACAGAACTACGAGCAGTACTTC,CASSLLGQNYEQYF
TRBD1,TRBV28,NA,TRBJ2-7,TGTGCCAGCAGTTCCCCGGGACAGGCTACCTCCTACGAGCAGTACTTC,CASSSPGQATSYEQYF
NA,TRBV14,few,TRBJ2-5,TGTGCCAGCAGCCGGGACTCACTTGAGACCCAGTACTTC,CASSRDSLETQYF
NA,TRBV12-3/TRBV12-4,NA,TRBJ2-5,TGTGCCAGCAGCCCAGCAGAGGGGGAGACCCAGTACTTC,CASSPAEGETQYF
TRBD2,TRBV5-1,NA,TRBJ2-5,TGCGCCAGCAGCTTGGCTCTAGCGGGCCAAGAGACCCAGTACTTC,CASSLALAGQETQYF
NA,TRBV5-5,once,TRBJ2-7,TGTGCCAGCAGCTTGATGAAGACAGTTGGGGAGCAGTACTTC,CASSLMKTVGEQYF
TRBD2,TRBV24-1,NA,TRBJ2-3,TGTGCCACCAGTCGGGGGGGTAGGGCAGATACGCAGTATTTT,CATSRGGRADTQYF
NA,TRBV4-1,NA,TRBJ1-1,TGCGCCAGCAGCCACGAGGGGCGTGAAGCTTTCTTT,CASSHEGREAFF
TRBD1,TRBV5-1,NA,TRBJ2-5,TGCGCCAGCAGCGAGTTAGGGGGCGCGAAAGGAGAGACCCAGTACTTC,CASSELGGAKGETQYF
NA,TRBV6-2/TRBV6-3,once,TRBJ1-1,TGTGCCAGCAGTTACGGTCGCGGACTTGGGGACACTGAAGCTTTCTTT,CASSYGRGLGDTEAFF
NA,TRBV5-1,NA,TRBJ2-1,TGCGCCAGCAGCTTATGGACACCGGACTACAGCTCCTACAATGAGCAGTTCTTC,CASSLWTPDYSSYNEQFF
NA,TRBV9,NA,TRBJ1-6,TGTGCCAGCAGCCCGCGCGCGGGGGAATCCTATAATTCACCCCTCCACTTT,CASSPRAGESYNSPLHF
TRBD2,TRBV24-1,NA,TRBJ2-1,TGTGCCACCAGTGACCCCCGCCCTAGCGGGATGGACAATGAGCAGTTCTTC,CATSDPRPSGMDNEQFF
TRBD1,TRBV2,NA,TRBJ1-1,TGTGCCACTAGACAGGGGAACACTGAAGCTTTCTTT,CATRQGNTEAFF
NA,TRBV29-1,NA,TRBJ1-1,TGCAGCGTTGGATTCCAGGGCACTGAAGCTTTCTTT,CSVGFQGTEAFF
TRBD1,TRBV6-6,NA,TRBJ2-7,TGTGCCAGCAACCCGACAGGGAAGGCCTACGAGCAGTACTTC,CASNPTGKAYEQYF
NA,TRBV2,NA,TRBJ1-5,TGTGCCAGCAGGGCAGGGCTAGGCAATCAGCCCCAGCATTTT,CASRAGLGNQPQHF
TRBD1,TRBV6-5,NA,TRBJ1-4,TGTGCCAGCGCAACGGGACAGAGTAATGAAAAACTGTTTTTT,CASATGQSNEKLFF
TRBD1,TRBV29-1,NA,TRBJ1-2,TGCAGCGTTAGGACAGGGGGAGACTATGGCTACACCTTC,CSVRTGGDYGYTF
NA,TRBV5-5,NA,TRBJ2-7,TGTGCCAGCAGCTTTGCCCCCAGCTACGAGCAGTACTTC,CASSFAPSYEQYF
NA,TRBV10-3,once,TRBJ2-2,TGTGCCATCAGTGACAGAACGAACACCGGGGAGCTGTTTTTT,CAISDRTNTGELFF
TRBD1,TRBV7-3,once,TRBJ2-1,TGTGCCAGCAGCCGAGGGGGCGGCAATGAGCAGTTCTTC,CASSRGGGNEQFF
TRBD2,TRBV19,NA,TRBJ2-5,TGTGCCAGTAGCGGACTAGGCGAGACCCAGTACTTC,CASSGLGETQYF
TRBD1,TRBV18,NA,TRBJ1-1,TGTGCCAGCTCACGGGACAGAAACACTGAAGCTTTCTTT,CASSRDRNTEAFF